Each of the 25 T cell receptor beta chains below was sequenced from the same sample in a study of shared clonotypes between healthy human individuals. Assay used: immunoSEQ multiplex PCR; TCRdb lists only in-frame clones, some missing. The sample shows 2,500,000 or so clones, less than 95% of them seen only once. The source material was naive CD4+ T cells from PBMCs. Stated subset: CD45RA+ positively selected. Every receptor here comes from a man younger than 35 in good health. Some clones in this sample may be carry-over from other donors' samples.

The rearrangement joins TRBV11-2 to TRBJ2-1; 8 nucleotides align to TRBD1. The V segment lost 5 bases and the J segment 0 bases; nucleotides outside the gene matches: 6. Germline CDR1 is SGHAT and CDR2 is FQNNGV. The CDR3 is 16 amino acids. The CDR3 sequence: CASSPRQGSSYNEQFF. The CDR3 DNA reads as TGTGCCAGCAGCCCGCGACAGGGGAGCTCCTACAATGAGCAGTTCTTC.

The chain is built from TRBV2 and TRBJ2-7, with 9 bases that match TRBD1. The J segment lost 5 bases and the V segment lost 6 bases, leaving 11 bases of the junction unmatched. From germline, CDR1 is SNHLY and CDR2 FYNNEI. The CDR3 totals 15 residues. CDR3 bases: TGTGCCAGCAGAGCACCTCGGGACAGGGTGCACGAGCAGTACTTC. Its protein product is CASRAPRDRVHEQYF.

A word on this clone: Other nucleotide sequences from this sample produce the same CDR3. The J gene is TRBJ2-7, the V gene TRBV5-1; D tentatively fits TRBD1 or TRBD2 (5 bases each). CDR3 length: 14 residues. The germline CDR1 and CDR2 sequences are SGHRS and YFSETQ. V lost 2 bases and J lost 3, with 12 bases in between. The CDR3 bases are TGCGCCAGCAGCTTAGAGGGGTATAGCTACGAGCAGTACTTC. This encodes CASSLEGYSYEQYF.

The chain is built from TRBV19 and TRBJ2-2; maybe TRBD2 (6 bases). The CDR3 contains 14 residues. Per the germline V gene, CDR1 is LNHDA and CDR2 is SQIVND (reference sequence). The germline V and J ends were trimmed by 7 bases and 1 base, with 10 bases remaining between them. The CDR3 region is CASKRGGNTGELFF. CDR3 coding DNA: TGTGCCAGTAAAAGGGGAGGGAACACCGGGGAGCTGTTTTTT.

A few counts support this clone. The sample holds other DNA sequences that translate to the same CDR3. The gene calls are TRBV7-2 and TRBJ1-1, with unresolved D. The germline gives CDR1 SGHTA, CDR2 FQGNSA. Between the trimmed V and J ends, which lost 1 base and 0 bases, there was a span of 6 bases. The CDR3 contains 14 residues. CDR3: CASSLGRMNTEAFF. CDR3 nucleotide sequence: TGTGCCAGCAGCTTAGGACGGATGAACACTGAAGCTTTCTTT.

This sequence joins TRBV29-1 and TRBJ2-2, with TRBD2 matching over 12 bases. This CDR3 contains 18 residues. Germline loops: CDR1 SQVTM, CDR2 ANQGSEA. V gave up 5 bases and J gave up 4 bases; unmatched junction bases: 14. The CDR3 sequence: CSVTGTSGRKGRTGELFF. The CDR3 coding sequence is TGCAGCGTTACCGGGACTAGCGGGCGGAAGGGACGCACCGGGGAGCTGTTTTTT.

This clone was counted a single time. Other DNA sequences in the sample encode the same CDR3. V gene TRBV18 combines with J gene TRBJ2-1; TRBD2 aligns across 9 bases. J was trimmed by 1 base and V by 6 bases; bases with no gene match: 1. The CDR3 has 14 amino acids. Germline V gives CDR1 KGHSH, CDR2 LQKENI. The CDR3 loop is CASSREGSYNEQFF. The CDR3, as DNA: TGTGCCAGCTCGCGGGAGGGGTCCTACAATGAGCAGTTCTTC.

This chain connects TRBV28 to TRBJ1-5; weak D call: TRBD1 (5 bases). Germline V gene sequence: CDR1 MDHEN, CDR2 SYDVKM. The CDR3 consists of 14 residues. Trimming left V 3 bases short and J 7 bases short, with 13 bases between. CDR3 nucleotide sequence: TGTGCCAGCAGTTTCGGGGGGTCTCGGCAGCCCCAGCATTTT. The encoded protein is CASSFGGSRQPQHF.

Note on this clone: Other DNA sequences in this sample translate to the same CDR3. The chain uses TRBV7-3 and TRBJ2-3; no definite D call. The V and J ends lost 5 bases and 1 base respectively, with 7 bases between them. This CDR3 region has 13 residues. Germline assignment: CDR1 SGHTA and CDR2 FQGTGA. The CDR3 region has the DNA TGTGCCAGCAGCCTACAGCGCACAGATACGCAGTATTTT. It is translated as CASSLQRTDTQYF.

This clone showed up just once. This chain connects TRBV7-2 to TRBJ2-7; D is possibly TRBD2 (6 bases). Germline loops: CDR1 SGHTA, CDR2 FQGNSA. The CDR3 loop spans 16 amino acids. Trimming pared 1 base from V and 0 bases from J, leaving 13 bases between. The CDR3, as DNA: TGTGCCAGCAGCTTAGTGGCTAGCGAGAGCTCCTACGAGCAGTACTTC. Translating it yields CASSLVASESSYEQYF.

CDR3: CASSFLAGGDTQYF. The CDR3, as DNA: TGTGCCAGCAGTTTCCTCGCGGGGGGAGATACGCAGTATTTT. V and J are TRBV27 and TRBJ2-3, with 8 bases matching TRBD2. Unmatched junction bases numbered 4, after V lost 3 bases and J lost 5 bases. CDR1 MNHEY and CDR2 SMNVEV come from the germline V gene (reference sequence). The CDR3 is 14 residues long.

This chain uses TRBV2 with TRBJ1-3; the D is unclear. The V end lost 6 bases, the J end lost 12 bases, and 9 bases lay between the germline ends. CDR3 length: 10 amino acids. The germline CDR1 and CDR2 sequences are SNHLY and FYNNEI. The CDR3 region has the DNA TGTGCCAGCAGGAGGGAGGACATATATTTT. Its translation is CASRREDIYF.

V usage is TRBV5-1 and J usage is TRBJ2-7, with D perhaps matching TRBD2 (7 bases). Trimming took off 2 bases at V and 6 bases at J, with 12 bases between the two ends. The CDR3 has 13 amino acids. Germline-derived CDR1 and CDR2 are SGHRS and YFSETQ. CDR3 residues: CASSFDRGGEQYF. For the CDR3, the DNA is TGCGCCAGCAGCTTTGATAGGGGGGGCGAGCAGTACTTC.

V and J are TRBV6-5 and TRBJ2-7; D might be TRBD2 (5 bases). There are 15 residues in the CDR3. CDR1 is MNHEY, CDR2 SVGAGI, per germline. Trimming removed 4 bases at V and 0 bases at J, with 13 bases between. CDR3 nucleotide sequence: TGTGCCAGCAGTTCAGCGGACGGAAGCTCCTACGAGCAGTACTTC. This gives the protein CASSSADGSSYEQYF.

Here the CDR3 reads CASSFGAKAKNIQYF. CDR3 DNA: TGTGCCAGCAGTTTTGGGGCGAAAGCCAAAAACATTCAGTACTTC. This chain uses TRBV28 with TRBJ2-4; the D gene is possibly TRBD1 (5 bases). CDR3 length: 15 amino acids. V lost 3 bases and J 0 bases, leaving 9 bases between the germline ends. CDR1 is MDHEN and CDR2 is SYDVKM in the germline V gene. The variable domain in full, completed from reference TRBV28 and TRBJ2-4, reads DVKVTQSSRYLVKRTGEKVFLECVQDMDHENMFWYRQDPGLGLRLIYFSYDVKMKEKGDIPEGYSVSREKKERFSLILESASTNQTSMYLCASSFGAKAKNIQYFGAGTRLSVL.

The V gene is TRBV4-2, the J gene TRBJ2-7, with D possibly being TRBD2 (5 bases). Between the trimmed V and J ends, which lost 1 base and 3 bases, there was a span of 10 bases. Germline CDR1 LGHNA, CDR2 YNFKEQ. CDR3 size: 14 residues. CDR3 sequence (DNA): TGTGCCAGCAGCCAAGCGGCTAGCAGCTACGAGCAGTACTTC. Translated: CASSQAASSYEQYF.

Concerning this clone itself: A junction end diverges from the germline sequence, so it may reflect a read error. The rearrangement joins TRBV6-1 to TRBJ2-1, with D uncertain. The length of the CDR3 is 13 residues. CDR1 is MNHNS and CDR2 is SASEGT in the germline V gene. The CDR3 reads CASREGSYNEQFF. The CDR3 nucleotides read TGTGCCAGCAGGGAAGGCTCCTACAATGAGCAGTTCTTC.

The chain uses TRBV6-1 and TRBJ2-3; 9 bases are a match to TRBD1. CDR3 length equals 12 residues. Germline assignment: CDR1 MNHNS and CDR2 SASEGT. V lost 10 bases and J lost 4; bases outside the gene matches: 3. CDR3 residues: CANDRGSDTQYF. The CDR3 nucleotides read TGTGCCAACGACAGGGGGTCAGATACGCAGTATTTT.

The chain has TRBV5-1 and TRBJ2-5, with 7 nucleotides matching TRBD1. J gave up 2 bases and V 4 bases, and 5 bases lay outside the gene matches. The CDR3 covers 14 residues. CDR1 and CDR2 (germline): SGHRS, YFSETQ. This CDR3 reads CASSTGQQQETQYF. In DNA form, the CDR3 reads TGCGCCAGCAGCACGGGACAGCAACAAGAGACCCAGTACTTC.

The V and J genes are TRBV18 and TRBJ1-4; TRBD1 matches at 7 bases. V trimming: 3 bases; J trimming: 7 bases; junction bases outside the gene matches: 11. The CDR3 length is 16 residues. Germline assignment: CDR1 KGHSH and CDR2 LQKENI. CDR3 coding DNA: TGTGCCAGCTCACCGGCTGACAGGGTGAGGGGTGAAAAACTGTTTTTT. It yields the protein CASSPADRVRGEKLFF.

V usage is TRBV28 and J usage is TRBJ1-4; TRBD1 matches 7 bases. Germline CDR1 reads MDHEN; CDR2 reads SYDVKM. The CDR3 loop spans 13 amino acids. Losses at the gene ends were 7 bases for V and 6 bases for J; bases not matched to a gene: 5. The DNA of the CDR3 is TGTGCCAGCATGGACAGGACCGATGAAAAACTGTTTTTT. Its translation is CASMDRTDEKLFF.

Concerning this clone itself: The sample contains more than one DNA sequence encoding this CDR3. The V and J genes are TRBV28 and TRBJ1-1, with a possible D match to TRBD1 (5 bases). The CDR3 sequence is 15 residues long. Deletions cut 5 bases from V and 5 bases from J, with 18 bases between. The germline V gene has CDR1 MDHEN and CDR2 SYDVKM. CDR3 amino acids: CASSPPGGVGTEAFF. CDR3 coding DNA: TGTGCCAGCAGTCCCCCGGGAGGGGTAGGAACTGAAGCTTTCTTT.

V and J are TRBV4-2 and TRBJ1-2; D is undetermined. V was pared by 0 bases and J by 7 bases, with 9 bases between. In germline, CDR1 is LGHNA, CDR2 YNFKEQ. The CDR3 is made up of 13 amino acids. In DNA, the CDR3 is TGTGCCAGCAGCCAAGATCCCCTCCCTGGCTACACCTTC. As protein: CASSQDPLPGYTF.

The rearrangement joins TRBV18 to TRBJ2-1; D remains ambiguous. The germline gives CDR1 KGHSH, CDR2 LQKENI. The CDR3 sequence is 15 residues long. V lost 2 bases and J 10 bases, leaving 18 bases between the germline ends. CDR3 bases: TGTGCCAGCTCACCAATGCCGATATCATTGGGGGAGCAGTTCTTC. Encoded protein: CASSPMPISLGEQFF.

This chain links TRBV5-1 with TRBJ1-3; D is uncertain. The CDR3 loop spans 15 amino acids. CDR1 and CDR2 from the germline V gene are SGHRS and YFSETQ. The V end was cut by 4 bases, the J end by 0 bases, with 11 bases between. CDR3 protein: CASSTLGDSGNTIYF. The CDR3 coding sequence is TGCGCCAGCAGCACTCTCGGCGACTCTGGAAACACCATATATTTT.